This T cell receptor (beta chain) was captured by sequencing in a study of T cells in Graves' hyperthyroidism and ophthalmopathy. Trimming shortened V by 2 bases and J by 2 bases, and 6 bases separated the two germline ends. The germline V gene encodes CDR1 KGHSH and CDR2 LQKENI. CDR3 length: 13 amino acids. It was uncontrolled infection, other autoimmune disease, pregnancy or lactation that excluded patients. Fresh peripheral blood, around 9.5 ml, yielded the PBMCs. Authors of the study amplified TCR beta CDR3 regions from RNA transcripts. First-round RT-PCR of the TCR CDR3 relied on the HTBI primer set. TCRdb independently ran MiXCR on the multiplex PCR reads; one entry per CDR3 protein. The table has 530,000 or so distinct CDR3 sequences, 17% seen once. General observations from the study: Before onset, by a median of around 6.4 months, the model predicted ophthalmopathy.

This clonotype was counted many times. Its antigen is as yet unknown. The clonotype originates from a woman under 30 with Graves' ophthalmopathy. Sequencing was performed on blood. The rearrangement links TRBV18 to TRBJ2-5; D perhaps matches TRBD1 (5 bases). CDR3 sequence reads: CASSPAGQETQYF. In DNA, the CDR3 is TGTGCCAGCTCACCAGCAGGGCAAGAGACCCAGTACTTC.